This T cell receptor (beta chain) emerged from a study of radiotherapy plus CTLA-4 blockade in lung cancer. The study treated chemo-refractory metastatic non-small-cell lung cancer patients with focal radiation plus ipilimumab CTLA-4 blockade. Trimming at V came to 5 bases and at J to 11 bases, leaving 12 bases not matched to a gene. The CDR3 totals 14 residues. Germline lookup yields CDR1 MNHEY and CDR2 SMNVEV (reference sequence). This table comes from immunoSEQ multiplex PCR, and its TCRdb copy is limited to in-frame clones, with some not included. The sample lists some 40,000 clones; 70% to 80% were seen once. This clone has only a few counts. Its antigen is undetermined. Regarding the study as a whole: Radiotherapy was combined with ipilimumab, and tumor-derived TCR clones then expanded in blood.

This receptor was taken from a human donor with non-small cell lung cancer whose response to radiotherapy plus ipilimumab could not be evaluated. The V call is TRBV27, the J call TRBJ1-5, with 7 bases identical to TRBD1. The sequences come from peripheral blood, collected from a patient treated with radiotherapy plus ipilimumab. The CDR3: CASSPQGGVIAQHF. For the CDR3, the DNA is TGTGCCAGCAGTCCTCAGGGGGGAGTGATAGCCCAGCATTTT.